Included here is one T cell receptor beta chain sequence, with context. This specimen belongs to a study of cytomegalovirus exposure and HLA in healthy donors. This CDR3 has 16 amino acids. With 1 base clipped from V and 6 bases from J, the junction kept 3 bases outside the gene matches. Germline loops: CDR1 MGHRA, CDR2 YSYEKL. TCRdb's table, derived via immunoSEQ multiplex PCR, lists solely in-frame clones and lacks some. The sample holds tens of thousands of clones, around 94% seen once. The source is a woman under 30 in good health and CMV-seropositive. This chain joins TRBV4-1 and TRBJ2-3; the match to TRBD2 covers 14 bases. Sequencing used PBMCs. In nucleotides, the CDR3 is TGCGCCAGCAGCCAAGGACTAGCGGGGGGGCATGATACGCAGTATTTT. It yields the protein CASSQGLAGGHDTQYF.